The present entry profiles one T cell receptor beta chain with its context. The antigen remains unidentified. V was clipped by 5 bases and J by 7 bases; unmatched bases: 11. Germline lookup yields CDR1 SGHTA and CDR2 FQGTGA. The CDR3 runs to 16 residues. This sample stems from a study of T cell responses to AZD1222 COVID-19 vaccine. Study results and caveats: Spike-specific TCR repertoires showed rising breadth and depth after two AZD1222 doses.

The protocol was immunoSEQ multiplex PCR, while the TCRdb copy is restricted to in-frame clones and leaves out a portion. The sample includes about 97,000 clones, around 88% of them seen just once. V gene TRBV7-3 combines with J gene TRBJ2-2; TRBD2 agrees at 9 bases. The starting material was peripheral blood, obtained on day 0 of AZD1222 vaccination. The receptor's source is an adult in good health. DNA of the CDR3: TGTGCCAGCAGCCCCGGGATAGCGGGGGCCGGCGGGGAGCTGTTTTTT. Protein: CASSPGIAGAGGELFF.